These 31 T cell receptor beta chains were sequenced from one sample in a study of shared clonotypes between healthy human individuals. Some clones are missing from TCRdb's copy, which holds only in-frame ones; the method was immunoSEQ multiplex PCR. Found here are roughly 700,000 clones, about 90% of them singletons; the top ten hold less than 40%. Sequences were obtained from memory CD8+ T cells from PBMCs. Specified subset: CD45RO+ cells pooled with CCR7-negative TemRA cells. The receptors were sampled from a man between 18 and 35 years old in good health. Some clones in this sample may be carry-over from other donors' samples.

This clone was seen only once. The rearrangement uses TRBV19 and TRBJ2-7; a weak D match, TRBD2 (6 bases). The germline gives CDR1 LNHDA, CDR2 SQIVND (reference sequence). The ends were cut back, 10 bases at V and 3 bases at J, with 19 bases in the middle. This CDR3 is built from 14 residues. The CDR3 sequence: CATAWGVGSYEQYF. CDR3 in DNA: TGTGCCACCGCGTGGGGGGTCGGAAGCTACGAGCAGTACTTC.

The rearrangement joins TRBV10-3 to TRBJ2-3, with TRBD2 matching over 13 bases. Per the germline V gene, CDR1 is ENHRY and CDR2 is SYGVKD. The CDR3 consists of 18 residues. V shed 8 bases and J 2 bases; nucleotides not matched to a gene: 13. CDR3 nucleotide sequence: TGTGCCATCGGCGGACTAGCGGGAGTATCCGCACACACAGATACGCAGTATTTT. Its protein is CAIGGLAGVSAHTDTQYF.

The rearrangement uses TRBV4-3 and TRBJ1-5; D call uncertain. The CDR3 extends over 17 amino acids. Germline V lookup: CDR1 LGHNA, CDR2 YSLEER. V shed 1 base and J shed 1 base, with 14 bases lying between them. In nucleotides, the CDR3 is TGCGCCAGCAGCCAAGGAATCGGTGGGCAAAGCAATCAGCCCCAGCATTTT. Amino acid sequence: CASSQGIGGQSNQPQHF.

The chain combines TRBV5-6 with TRBJ2-7; TRBD1 aligns across 7 bases. The CDR3 consists of 14 residues. Germline CDR1 and CDR2: SGHDT and YYEEEE. V lost 3 bases to trimming and J lost 2 bases; unmatched junction nucleotides: 5. CDR3 in DNA: TGTGCCAGCAGCTCAAGGACAGGACCCTACGAGCAGTACTTC. Its protein product is CASSSRTGPYEQYF.

Here the CDR3 DNA reads TGTGCCAGCGGGGCCGCTAGCGGCAACTACGAGCAGTACTTC. As protein: CASGAASGNYEQYF. This sequence joins TRBV9 and TRBJ2-7; 7 nucleotides agree with TRBD2. The CDR3 runs 14 residues. Trimming at V came to 7 bases and at J to 3 bases, leaving 10 bases not matched to a gene. The germline CDR1 and CDR2 sequences are SGDLS and YYNGEE.

The genes are TRBV15 and TRBJ1-5, with 8 nucleotides matching TRBD1. Germline V gene data show CDR1 as LNHNV and CDR2 as YYDKDF (reference sequence). The CDR3 has 16 residues. J lost 4 bases, V lost 5 bases, and 10 bases had no gene match. CDR3 coding DNA: TGTGCCACCAGCGGTTGGACAGGGTCTGGGAATCAGCCCCAGCATTTT. Amino acids: CATSGWTGSGNQPQHF.

This clone has a handful of counts. The V and J genes are TRBV7-2 and TRBJ2-3; 8 positions agree with TRBD2. The CDR3 has 16 residues. Germline V CDR1 and CDR2: SGHTA, FQGNSA. V trimming: 5 bases; J trimming: 2 bases; junction bases outside the gene matches: 9. The CDR3 nucleotides read TGTGCCAGCAGCACAGGGATAGCGGGGAACACAGATACGCAGTATTTT. This translates into CASSTGIAGNTDTQYF. The entire variable domain, with the rest obtained from reference TRBV7-2 and TRBJ2-3, is as follows: GAGVSQSPSNKVTEKGKDVELRCDPISGHTALYWYRQSLGQGLEFLIYFQGNSAPDKSGLPSDRFSAERTGGSVSTLTIQRTQQEDSAVYLCASSTGIAGNTDTQYFGPGTRLTVL.

The chain carries TRBV4-1 and TRBJ1-4; no clear D. V lost 1 base to trimming and J lost 13 bases, with 7 bases between them. Per germline, CDR1 MGHRA and CDR2 YSYEKL. This CDR3 has 11 residues. The CDR3 region has the DNA TGCGCCAGCAGCCAAGCCCAGAGACTGTTTTTT. As protein: CASSQAQRLFF.

The chain combines TRBV6-5 with TRBJ2-2; D may be TRBD1 or TRBD2 (6 bases each). Trimming shortened V by 0 bases and J by 11 bases, and 10 bases separated the two germline ends. Germline assignment: CDR1 MNHEY and CDR2 SVGAGI. The CDR3 sequence is 13 residues long. In nucleotides, the CDR3 is TGTGCCAGCAGTTACTCCAAGGGGGGCGAGCTGTTTTTT. It is translated as CASSYSKGGELFF.

The DNA of the CDR3 is TGTGCCAGCAGAGTGGGGTATGGCTACACCTTC. It specifies CASRVGYGYTF. The rearrangement uses TRBV9 and TRBJ1-2; no definite D call. The CDR3 is made up of 11 amino acids. Germline loops: CDR1 SGDLS, CDR2 YYNGEE. V was pared by 5 bases and J by 5 bases, with 7 bases between.

This clone has just one count. The J gene is TRBJ1-1, the V gene TRBV11-2, with unresolved D. Trimming pared 11 bases from V and 1 base from J, leaving 14 bases between. The CDR3 is made up of 13 amino acids. The V gene's germline CDR1 is SGHAT and CDR2 FQNNGV. CDR3 bases: TGTGCCTCTTTTAATCCAAGGAACACTGAAGCTTTCTTT. It is translated as CASFNPRNTEAFF.

The chain couples TRBV5-1 to TRBJ2-1; D remains ambiguous. V was pared by 4 bases and J by 5 bases, with 10 bases between. The germline gives CDR1 SGHRS, CDR2 YFSETQ. This CDR3 comprises 13 residues. The CDR3 bases are TGCGCCAGCAGCAAAGGACGGGACAATGAGCAGTTCTTC. Amino acid sequence: CASSKGRDNEQFF.

CDR3 bases: TGTGCCAGCAGCTTGGAGGGTCTCTGGGGCCAGGGACAAGAGACCCAGTACTTC. This gives the protein CASSLEGLWGQGQETQYF. The rearrangement joins TRBV5-4 to TRBJ2-5; tentatively, D is TRBD1 (5 bases). Germline CDR1 reads SGHNT; CDR2 reads YYREEE (reference sequence). The CDR3 is made up of 18 amino acids. Trimming removed 0 bases from V and 2 bases from J, with 20 bases in between.

The chain has TRBV29-1 and TRBJ2-3; no clear D. This CDR3 region has 11 residues. Trimming shortened V by 7 bases and J by 4 bases, and 9 bases separated the two germline ends. Germline lookup yields CDR1 SQVTM and CDR2 ANQGSEA. CDR3 in DNA: TGCAGCGCCCTACGGCCAGATACGCAGTATTTT. It encodes CSALRPDTQYF.

V gene TRBV6-5 combines with J gene TRBJ1-1; D unclear. CDR1 and CDR2 from the germline V gene are MNHEY and SVGAGI. The CDR3 spans 15 residues. V lost 5 bases, J lost 6 bases, and 19 bases lay in between. This CDR3 is CASSADWEEVAEAFF. DNA of the CDR3: TGTGCCAGCAGTGCAGACTGGGAGGAGGTAGCTGAAGCTTTCTTT.

The CDR3, as DNA: TGCGCCAGCAGTCATGACAGGGGTTCGACCACTGAAGCTTTCTTT. Translation gives CASSHDRGSTTEAFF. This chain links TRBV5-1 with TRBJ1-1; 8 bases map to TRBD1. Germline lookup yields CDR1 SGHRS and CDR2 YFSETQ. The CDR3 spans 15 residues. Unmatched junction bases numbered 10, after V lost 5 bases and J lost 4 bases. Variable domain in full (rest from reference TRBV5-1 and TRBJ1-1): KAGVTQTPRYLIKTRGQQVTLSCSPISGHRSVSWYQQTPGQGLQFLFEYFSETQRNKGNFPGRFSGRQFSNSRSEMNVSTLELGDSALYLCASSHDRGSTTEAFFGQGTRLTVV.

This rearrangement joins TRBV19 to TRBJ2-1, with 7 positions matching TRBD1. CDR1 and CDR2 (germline): LNHDA, SQIVND (reference sequence). The length of the CDR3 is 13 residues. The J segment lost 6 bases and the V segment lost 8 bases, leaving 7 bases of the junction unmatched. This CDR3 is CASLDRASNEQFF. The CDR3 region has the DNA TGTGCCAGTCTCGACAGGGCCTCCAATGAGCAGTTCTTC.

This chain joins TRBV27 and TRBJ1-2; tentatively, D is TRBD1 (6 bases). Between the trimmed V and J ends, which lost 5 bases and 4 bases, there was a span of 23 bases. The CDR3 has 17 residues. CDR1 and CDR2 (germline): MNHEY, SMNVEV (reference sequence). This CDR3 reads CASSPSPNWGQIYGYTF. CDR3 coding DNA: TGTGCCAGCAGTCCCTCCCCGAATTGGGGGCAGATCTATGGCTACACCTTC.

A word on this clone: Other DNA sequences from this sample encode an identical CDR3 as well. V usage is TRBV7-9 and J usage is TRBJ2-1; 11 positions agree with TRBD2. J gave up 0 bases and V 4 bases, and 2 bases lay outside the gene matches. CDR3 length: 16 amino acids. Germline-derived CDR1 and CDR2 are SEHNR and FQNEAQ (reference sequence). The CDR3 coding sequence is TGTGCCAGCAGCTCCACTAGCGGGAGCTCCTACAATGAGCAGTTCTTC. Protein sequence: CASSSTSGSSYNEQFF. The complete variable domain, with remaining parts taken from reference TRBV7-9 and TRBJ2-1, reads DTGVSQNPRHKITKRGQNVTFRCDPISEHNRLYWYRQTLGQGPEFLTYFQNEAQLEKSRLLSDRFSAERPKGSFSTLEIQRTEQGDSAMYLCASSSTSGSSYNEQFFGPGTRLTVL.

A remark on this clone: Other DNA sequences in the same sample also yield this CDR3. The chain links TRBV27 to TRBJ2-3; 9 positions agree with TRBD2. The length of the CDR3 is 14 residues. V shed 5 bases and J 3 bases; nucleotides not matched to a gene: 3. The germline V gene encodes CDR1 MNHEY and CDR2 SMNVEV (reference sequence). For the CDR3, the DNA is TGTGCCAGCAGTCTTCTAGCGGGAACAGATACGCAGTATTTT. Protein product: CASSLLAGTDTQYF.

This rearrangement joins TRBV10-3 to TRBJ2-7; TRBD2 matches 8 bases. V shed 3 bases and J 2 bases; nucleotides not matched to a gene: 3. This CDR3 has 14 residues. The germline CDR1 and CDR2 sequences are ENHRY and SYGVKD. DNA of the CDR3: TGTGCCATCAGTGAAGCGGGGGCCGCCTACGAGCAGTACTTC. Protein product: CAISEAGAAYEQYF.

This clone was seen only a few times. J is TRBJ1-4 and V is TRBV6-5; 10 bases are shared with TRBD1. Germline values: CDR1 MNHEY, CDR2 SVGAGI. The CDR3 loop spans 15 amino acids. V shed 0 bases and J 8 bases; nucleotides not matched to a gene: 3. In DNA, the CDR3 is TGTGCCAGCAGTTACTCGACAGGGGGCGCGGAAAAACTGTTTTTT. This translates into CASSYSTGGAEKLFF.

The chain is built from TRBV29-1 and TRBJ2-7; D not certain. The CDR3 is made up of 12 amino acids. The V end lost 7 bases, the J end lost 0 bases, and 10 bases lay between the germline ends. Germline values: CDR1 SQVTM, CDR2 ANQGSEA. Here the CDR3 DNA reads TGCAGCGCATCGACGGGCTCCTACGAGCAGTACTTC. It codes for CSASTGSYEQYF.

As to this clone: Other DNA sequences in the same sample also yield this CDR3. The CDR3 spells CASSVTGTVTYEQYF. CDR3 coding DNA: TGTGCCAGCAGCGTGACCGGGACAGTCACCTACGAGCAGTACTTC. The chain couples TRBV9 to TRBJ2-7; 7 bases line up with TRBD1. The CDR3 has 15 residues. Losses at the gene ends were 2 bases for V and 2 bases for J; bases not matched to a gene: 7. The germline V gene encodes CDR1 SGDLS and CDR2 YYNGEE.

V usage is TRBV29-1 and J usage is TRBJ1-2; TRBD1 matches 10 bases. From germline, CDR1 is SQVTM and CDR2 ANQGSEA. The CDR3 length is 14 residues. V was pared by 6 bases and J by 8 bases, with 12 bases of the junction left unmatched. In nucleotides, the CDR3 is TGCAGCGTACTCAACCCGACAGGGGGCCTGGGCTACACCTTC. Protein: CSVLNPTGGLGYTF.

The rearrangement joins TRBV5-1 to TRBJ2-7; no definite D call. This CDR3 is 15 amino acids long. Looked up from germline, CDR1 is SGHRS and CDR2 is YFSETQ. Between the trimmed V and J ends, which lost 4 bases and 0 bases, there was a span of 14 bases. This CDR3 reads CASSPTPTSSYEQYF. The CDR3 nucleotides read TGCGCCAGCAGCCCGACTCCTACAAGCTCCTACGAGCAGTACTTC.

The chain carries TRBV15 and TRBJ2-5; the D gene is possibly TRBD2 (6 bases). Per the germline V gene, CDR1 is LNHNV and CDR2 is YYDKDF (reference sequence). V was shortened by 6 bases and J by 5 bases, with 16 bases between the two germline ends. The CDR3 runs to 14 residues. CDR3 in DNA: TGTGCCACCAGAGGCGATGGGGGGATGGAGACCCAGTACTTC. Its translation: CATRGDGGMETQYF.

This chain connects TRBV15 to TRBJ2-7; no definite D call. Trimming cost V 0 bases and J 7 bases, with 10 bases left between them. CDR1 LNHNV and CDR2 YYDKDF come from the germline V gene (reference sequence). The CDR3 loop spans 13 amino acids. DNA for the CDR3: TGTGCCACCAGCAGAGACGGTCCTCGGGAGCAGTACTTC. This encodes CATSRDGPREQYF.

V is TRBV4-1 and J is TRBJ2-5; D may be TRBD1 or TRBD2 (5 bases each). With 0 bases removed from V and 5 bases from J, the gap between germline ends came to 19 bases. This CDR3 comprises 17 residues. Germline loops: CDR1 MGHRA, CDR2 YSYEKL. The CDR3 DNA reads TGCGCCAGCAGCCAAGATCGTGAGGGTCCCGGGACGGAGACCCAGTACTTC. Its protein is CASSQDREGPGTETQYF.

The chain employs TRBV5-4 and TRBJ2-7; D is perhaps TRBD2 (5 bases). CDR3 size: 14 residues. V lost 2 bases and J lost 2, with 11 bases in between. Germline CDR1 reads SGHNT; CDR2 reads YYREEE (reference sequence). CDR3 protein: CASSFVPGAYEQYF. The CDR3 nucleotides read TGTGCCAGCAGCTTTGTCCCCGGGGCCTACGAGCAGTACTTC.

V is TRBV27 and J is TRBJ2-5; 8 nucleotides align to TRBD2. The ends lost 2 bases at V and 5 bases at J; junction bases unmatched: 10. CDR1 and CDR2 from the germline V gene are MNHEY and SMNVEV (reference sequence). The CDR3 length is 16 residues. The CDR3 region is CASSLEGSGTGETQYF. The CDR3 DNA follows: TGTGCCAGCAGTTTAGAGGGTAGCGGGACTGGGGAGACCCAGTACTTC.